The 32 T cell receptor beta chains below come from one sample, sequenced in a study of beta chain features in type 1 diabetes. Study-wide findings and caveats: Significant though moderate, a shortening of TCRB CDR3s appeared in all four CD4+ subsets of Type 1 diabetes patients.

All of the isolated RNA was reverse transcribed, so expressed TCRB transcripts were sequenced. The table came from immunoSEQ multiplex PCR; TCRdb's copy has only in-frame clones and leaves some out. The data show about 230,000 clones, with 16% seen just once and approximately 0.086% held by the top ten. Their specific antigens are unknown. Sequencing used naive CD4+ T cells from blood. These receptors originate from a man aged 30 to 45 with type 1 diabetes.

The J gene is TRBJ2-3, the V gene TRBV6-5; maybe TRBD2 (6 bases). This CDR3 contains 14 residues. The germline V gene has CDR1 MNHEY and CDR2 SVGAGI. With 6 bases removed from V and 5 bases from J, the gap between germline ends came to 15 bases. The CDR3 nucleotides are TGTGCCAGCAGCCTAGACTTGGGAGGAGATACGCAGTATTTT. Translated, it gives CASSLDLGGDTQYF.

This clone turned up a few times. The chain links TRBV7-9 to TRBJ2-7; D possibly corresponds to TRBD2 (6 bases). Per the germline V gene, CDR1 is SEHNR and CDR2 is FQNEAQ (reference sequence). Trimming took 0 bases from V and 4 from J, leaving 10 bases between them. The CDR3 consists of 14 residues. CDR3 loop: CASSLAAGTYEQYF. For the CDR3, the DNA is TGTGCCAGCAGCTTAGCGGCAGGGACTTACGAGCAGTACTTC.

J is TRBJ2-3 and V is TRBV15, with 8 bases aligning to TRBD2. CDR3 length: 16 residues. Germline loops: CDR1 LNHNV, CDR2 YYDKDF (reference sequence). V lost 0 bases and J lost 1; bases outside the gene matches: 3. The CDR3 DNA reads as TGTGCCACCAGCAGAGAGCCCGGGAGGGGCACAGATACGCAGTATTTT. Residues: CATSREPGRGTDTQYF.

This sequence joins TRBV14 and TRBJ2-7, with no clear D. The CDR3 has 12 residues. The V and J ends lost 5 bases and 2 bases respectively, with 7 bases between them. Looked up from germline, CDR1 is SGHDN and CDR2 is FVKESK. The CDR3 DNA reads TGTGCCAGCAGCTCCCTCCCCTACGAGCAGTACTTC. This translates into CASSSLPYEQYF.

The chain recombines TRBV29-1 with TRBJ2-3; tentatively, D is TRBD2 (5 bases). Germline assignment: CDR1 SQVTM and CDR2 ANQGSEA. Trimming took 5 bases from V and 2 from J, leaving 8 bases between them. The CDR3 runs 12 residues. The CDR3 DNA is TGCAGCGTTCCGGACTTCACAGATACGCAGTATTTT. This sequence encodes CSVPDFTDTQYF.

This clone was counted a few times. The V call is TRBV7-2, the J call TRBJ1-1, with unresolved D. This CDR3 contains 12 residues. V lost 5 bases and J lost 7, with 11 bases in between. Germline V CDR1 and CDR2: SGHTA, FQGNSA. CDR3 bases: TGTGCCAGCAGCACTCGACTGAGTGAAGCTTTCTTT. It yields the protein CASSTRLSEAFF.

The rearrangement links TRBV7-6 to TRBJ2-7; D is perhaps TRBD1 (6 bases). The ends were cut back, 5 bases at V and 5 bases at J, with 16 bases in the middle. The CDR3 extends over 14 amino acids. Germline values: CDR1 SGHVS, CDR2 FNYEAQ. The CDR3, as DNA: TGTGCCAGCAGCCAATATAACAGGGAAAACGAGCAGTACTTC. Its translation: CASSQYNRENEQYF. Supplemented by reference TRBV7-6 and TRBJ2-7, the full variable domain reads GAGVSQSPRYKVTKRGQDVALRCDPISGHVSLYWYRQALGQGPEFLTYFNYEAQQDKSGLPNDRFSAERPEGSISTLTIQRTEQRDSAMYRCASSQYNRENEQYFGPGTRLTVT.

This clone was found a few times. This chain links TRBV29-1 with TRBJ2-7; 11 bases match TRBD1. The V and J ends lost 7 bases and 2 bases, in that order; junction bases with no gene match: 4. Germline-derived CDR1 and CDR2 are SQVTM and ANQGSEA. The CDR3 has 13 amino acids. This CDR3 reads CSAEGQGAYEQYF. The CDR3 DNA reads as TGCAGCGCAGAGGGACAGGGGGCCTACGAGCAGTACTTC.

This clone occurred a few times. The chain links TRBV20-1 to TRBJ2-7; D is ambiguous. CDR1 is DFQATT and CDR2 is SNEGSKA in the germline V gene (reference sequence). The CDR3 has 11 residues. The V and J ends lost 2 bases and 6 bases respectively, with 8 bases between them. The CDR3 DNA sequence: TGCAGTGCTAGACTTTATGGCGAGCAGTACTTC. It yields the protein CSARLYGEQYF.

This clone was counted a few times. The chain couples TRBV9 to TRBJ2-2, with a weak D call TRBD2 (5 bases). Trimming left V 2 bases short and J 4 bases short, with 12 bases between. The CDR3 loop spans 15 amino acids. Germline assignment: CDR1 SGDLS and CDR2 YYNGEE. Here the CDR3 DNA reads TGTGCCAGCAGCGTTGGAGGTTCCGGCACCGGGGAGCTGTTTTTT. This sequence encodes CASSVGGSGTGELFF.

This clone has a handful of counts. The rearrangement links TRBV6-1 to TRBJ2-4, with no clear D. Germline CDR1 is MNHNS and CDR2 is SASEGT. Between the trimmed V and J ends, which lost 6 bases and 6 bases, there was a span of 15 bases. CDR3 size: 14 residues. The DNA of the CDR3 is TGTGCCAGCAGGGGATCGCAGGTGGTAAACATTCAGTACTTC. Its protein product is CASRGSQVVNIQYF.

This clone was detected a few times. Other DNA sequences of this sample code for an identical CDR3. The rearrangement uses TRBV29-1 and TRBJ1-5; 8 bases agree with TRBD1. J gave up 4 bases and V 7 bases, and 3 bases lay outside the gene matches. The CDR3 consists of 12 residues. CDR1 and CDR2 from the germline V gene are SQVTM and ANQGSEA. The CDR3 region has the DNA TGCAGCGCCCGACAGGGGAATCAGCCCCAGCATTTT. Protein: CSARQGNQPQHF.

This clone was picked up a small number of times. This chain links TRBV4-2 with TRBJ2-3; TRBD2 agrees at 8 bases. Germline CDR1 is LGHNA and CDR2 is YNFKEQ. V dropped 3 bases and J dropped 5; count of bases not matched to a gene: 10. The CDR3 length is 16 residues. This CDR3 reads CASSHSGNKGEDTQYF. The CDR3, as DNA: TGTGCCAGCAGCCATAGCGGGAACAAGGGCGAAGATACGCAGTATTTT.

The chain employs TRBV15 and TRBJ2-7; TRBD2 matches 12 bases. The ends lost 8 bases at V and 3 bases at J; junction bases unmatched: 8. The germline CDR1 and CDR2 sequences are LNHNV and YYDKDF (reference sequence). There are 15 residues in the CDR3. DNA of the CDR3: TGTGCCACCTGCCCCAGACTAGCGGGAGACTACGAGCAGTACTTC. This translates into CATCPRLAGDYEQYF.

The J gene is TRBJ1-4, the V gene TRBV7-2; the D gene is possibly TRBD1 (5 bases). Deletions cut 5 bases from V and 7 bases from J, with 17 bases between. The CDR3 sequence is 15 residues long. Germline loops: CDR1 SGHTA, CDR2 FQGNSA. CDR3: CASSTWDHLGEKLFF. The CDR3, as DNA: TGTGCCAGCAGCACGTGGGACCATCTGGGTGAAAAACTGTTTTTT.

The V and J genes are TRBV15 and TRBJ2-5; 7 nucleotides match TRBD2. CDR1 is LNHNV, CDR2 YYDKDF, per germline (reference sequence). The V gene end was trimmed by 0 bases and the J gene end by 9 bases; junction bases not matched to a gene: 7. This CDR3 contains 14 residues. The chain's CDR3 is CATSREPTAGAQYF. In DNA, the CDR3 is TGTGCCACCAGCAGAGAACCCACCGCGGGGGCCCAGTACTTC.

The rearrangement joins TRBV29-1 to TRBJ1-4, with D possibly being TRBD1 (6 bases). Germline loops: CDR1 SQVTM, CDR2 ANQGSEA. V lost 5 bases to trimming and J lost 7 bases, with 11 bases between them. This CDR3 is built from 12 residues. For the CDR3, the DNA is TGCAGCGTTTCCGGGACAAGTGAAAAACTGTTTTTT. The encoded protein is CSVSGTSEKLFF.

Comment on this clone: This sample includes further DNA sequences coding for the same CDR3. The gene calls are TRBV20-1 and TRBJ2-1; unclear D gene. Germline assignment: CDR1 DFQATT and CDR2 SNEGSKA (reference sequence). Trimming pared 3 bases from V and 6 bases from J, leaving 3 bases between. This CDR3 is 10 amino acids long. The CDR3 loop reads CSARSNEQFF. In DNA form, the CDR3 reads TGCAGTGCTAGGAGCAATGAGCAGTTCTTC.

This clone occurred a few times. The rearrangement links TRBV4-1 to TRBJ1-5, with a possible D match to TRBD1 (5 bases). The CDR3 contains 14 residues. CDR1 is MGHRA and CDR2 is YSYEKL in the germline V gene. V lost 3 bases and J lost 4, with 10 bases in between. The CDR3 here is CASSHPAGNQPQHF. Here the CDR3 DNA reads TGCGCCAGCAGCCATCCGGCAGGGAATCAGCCCCAGCATTTT.

This sequence joins TRBV14 and TRBJ2-5; no reliable D call. V was clipped by 1 base and J by 5 bases, with 14 bases between them. CDR3 size: 15 residues. Germline CDR1 SGHDN, CDR2 FVKESK. The CDR3 DNA follows: TGTGCCAGCAGCCAAGCTCAAACGGCCGGGGAGACCCAGTACTTC. This codes for CASSQAQTAGETQYF. Based on the CDR3 plus reference TRBV14 and TRBJ2-5, the full variable domain is EAGVTQFPSHSVIEKGQTVTLRCDPISGHDNLYWYRRVMGKEIKFLLHFVKESKQDESGMPNNRFLAERTGGTYSTLKVQPAELEDSGVYFCASSQAQTAGETQYFGPGTRLLVL.

This clone was counted only a few times. The chain uses TRBV4-1 and TRBJ2-5, with 8 bases aligning to TRBD1. The CDR3 contains 16 residues. Per germline, CDR1 MGHRA and CDR2 YSYEKL. Losses at the gene ends were 5 bases for V and 1 base for J; bases not matched to a gene: 9. Written as DNA, the CDR3 is TGCGCCAGCAGCGCAGGGACAGGCCCACTCCAAGAGACCCAGTACTTC. Translation: CASSAGTGPLQETQYF.

V usage is TRBV30 and J usage is TRBJ2-1; 9 bases are a match to TRBD2. Trimming took 1 base from V and 4 from J; bases not matched to a gene: 2. Germline values: CDR1 GTSNPN, CDR2 SVGIG (reference sequence). The CDR3 is 14 amino acids. The DNA of the CDR3 is TGTGCCTGGAGTGGACTAGCGGAGTACAATGAGCAGTTCTTC. Protein sequence: CAWSGLAEYNEQFF.

The CDR3 DNA reads TGTGCCAGCAGCTTAAGACCCCAAAGGGGCTATGGCTACACCTTC. It yields the protein CASSLRPQRGYGYTF. V and J are TRBV7-6 and TRBJ1-2, with D possibly matching TRBD1 (5 bases). Looked up from germline, CDR1 is SGHVS and CDR2 is FNYEAQ. CDR3 size: 15 residues. V was clipped by 2 bases and J by 4 bases, with 14 bases between them.

This chain connects TRBV2 to TRBJ2-1, with D perhaps TRBD2 (5 bases). Between the trimmed V and J ends, which lost 8 bases and 0 bases, there was a span of 11 bases. In germline, CDR1 is SNHLY, CDR2 FYNNEI. The CDR3 has 14 amino acids. As DNA, the CDR3 is TGTGCCAGCGGGAGAAATAGCTCCTACAATGAGCAGTTCTTC. Its translation is CASGRNSSYNEQFF.

V gene TRBV9 combines with J gene TRBJ2-3, with 8 bases fitting TRBD2. J lost 1 base, V lost 0 bases, and 7 bases had no gene match. Germline loops: CDR1 SGDLS, CDR2 YYNGEE. The CDR3 is 17 amino acids. The CDR3 nucleotides are TGTGCCAGCAGCGTAGGAGTAGCGGGAACTGGCACAGATACGCAGTATTTT. Translation gives CASSVGVAGTGTDTQYF.

About this clone itself: One end of the junction does not line up with germline, which may come from a read error. V gene TRBV29-1 combines with J gene TRBJ1-1, with D unresolved. The CDR3 runs to 13 residues. CDR1 is SQVTM and CDR2 is ANQGSEA in the germline V gene. The CDR3 region is CSVEGRQTTEAFF. In nucleotides, the CDR3 is TGCAGCGTCGAAGGTCGGCAGACCACTGAAGCTTTCTTT.

The sample holds a few counts of this clone. The chain couples TRBV5-1 to TRBJ1-1; D not certain. Per the germline V gene, CDR1 is SGHRS and CDR2 is YFSETQ. V was shortened by 3 bases and J by 1 base, with 10 bases between the two germline ends. The CDR3 runs to 14 residues. Here the CDR3 DNA reads TGCGCCAGCAGCTCCCTCTTAGGGAACACTGAAGCTTTCTTT. It specifies CASSSLLGNTEAFF.

The chain combines TRBV7-2 with TRBJ2-7; tentative D call: TRBD1 (5 bases). Germline CDR1 is SGHTA and CDR2 is FQGNSA. V was cut by 5 bases and J by 4 bases, with 9 bases left in between. This CDR3 region has 12 residues. The chain's CDR3 is CASSPRGYEQYF. DNA of the CDR3: TGTGCCAGCAGCCCTAGGGGATACGAGCAGTACTTC.

This clone has only a few counts. The V gene is TRBV28, the J gene TRBJ2-5, with D tentatively TRBD2 (5 bases). The germline V gene has CDR1 MDHEN and CDR2 SYDVKM. The CDR3 consists of 13 residues. V was trimmed by 2 bases and J by 3 bases, leaving 7 bases between them. CDR3 DNA sequence: TGTGCCAGCAGTTTACCGGGGAAAGAGACCCAGTACTTC. Translated, it gives CASSLPGKETQYF.

The J gene is TRBJ2-7, the V gene TRBV7-9; the D is unclear. Trimming removed 1 base from V and 2 bases from J, with 12 bases in between. This CDR3 spans 15 amino acids. CDR1 and CDR2 from the germline V gene are SEHNR and FQNEAQ (reference sequence). The CDR3 DNA reads as TGTGCCAGCAGCTTAGACGTCAGCATTACCTACGAGCAGTACTTC. It encodes CASSLDVSITYEQYF.

The sample holds a few counts of this clone. The CDR3 coding sequence is TGTGCCACCAGCAGAGATCTCAGGAGCTCCTACAATGAGCAGTTCTTC. It translates to CATSRDLRSSYNEQFF. The genes are TRBV15 and TRBJ2-1; the D is unclear. The CDR3 has 16 amino acids. V gave up 0 bases and J gave up 0 bases, with 9 bases separating them. The germline V gene has CDR1 LNHNV and CDR2 YYDKDF (reference sequence). Based on the CDR3 plus reference TRBV15 and TRBJ2-1, the full variable domain is DAMVIQNPRYQVTQFGKPVTLSCSQTLNHNVMYWYQQKSSQAPKLLFHYYDKDFNNEADTPDNFQSRRPNTSFCFLDIRSPGLGDTAMYLCATSRDLRSSYNEQFFGPGTRLTVL.

The chain has TRBV30 and TRBJ2-1; 7 nucleotides align to TRBD2. The CDR3 extends over 11 amino acids. The junction had 7 bases not matched to a gene; V was cut back by 4 bases and J by 13 bases. Germline CDR1 and CDR2: GTSNPN and SVGIG (reference sequence). The CDR3 loop is CAWTTGGSQFF. The CDR3 DNA reads TGTGCCTGGACCACTGGCGGGAGTCAGTTCTTC. The full variable domain, completed using reference TRBV30 and TRBJ2-1, is SQTIHQWPATLVQPVGSPLSLECTVEGTSNPNLYWYRQAAGRGLQLLFYSVGIGQISSEVPQNLSASRPQDRQFILSSKKLLLSDSGFYLCAWTTGGSQFFGPGTRLTVL.